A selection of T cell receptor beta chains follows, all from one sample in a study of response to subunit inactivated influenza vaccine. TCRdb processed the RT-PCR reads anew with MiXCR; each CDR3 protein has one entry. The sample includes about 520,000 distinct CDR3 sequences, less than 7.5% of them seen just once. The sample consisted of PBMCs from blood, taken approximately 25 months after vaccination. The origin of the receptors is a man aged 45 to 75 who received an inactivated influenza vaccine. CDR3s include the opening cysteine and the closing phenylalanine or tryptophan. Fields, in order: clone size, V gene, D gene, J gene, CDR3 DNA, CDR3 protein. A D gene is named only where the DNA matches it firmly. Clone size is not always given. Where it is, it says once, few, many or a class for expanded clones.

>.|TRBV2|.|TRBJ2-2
TGTGCCAGCAGTGATGTGTCCACCGGGGAGCTGTTTTTT
CASSDVSTGELFF
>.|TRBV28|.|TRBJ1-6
TGTGCCAGCAGGAGATTGCCTTCACCCCTCCACTTT
CASRRLPSPLHF
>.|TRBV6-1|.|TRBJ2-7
TGTGCCAGCAGCTCAACTGGGGATATCTCCTACGAGCAGTACTTC
CASSSTGDISYEQYF
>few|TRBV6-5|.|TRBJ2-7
TGTGCCAGCAGTTACTCCTTCCGGGGAAACTCCTACGAGCAGTACTTC
CASSYSFRGNSYEQYF
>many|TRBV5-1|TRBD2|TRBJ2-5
TGCGCCAGCAGCCAGGGAGGGAGCGGAGAGACCCAGTACTTC
CASSQGGSGETQYF
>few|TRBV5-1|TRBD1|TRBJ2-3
TGCGCCAGCAGCTTGGCAGACAGGGGGCGGACAGATACGCAGTATTTT
CASSLADRGRTDTQYF
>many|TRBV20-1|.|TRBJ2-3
TGCAGTGCTACCGGTCAACTCCCAGATACGCAGTATTTT
CSATGQLPDTQYF
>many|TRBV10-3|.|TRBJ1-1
TGTGCCATCAGTCCCGGGACCTCGGGCAAAGCTTTCTTT
CAISPGTSGKAFF
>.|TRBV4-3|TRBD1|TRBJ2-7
TGCGCCAGCAGCCGCCGGGACAGGGGGCGTTACGAGCAGTACTTC
CASSRRDRGRYEQYF
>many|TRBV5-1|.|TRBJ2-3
TGTGCCAGCAGCTTGACAGATACGCAGTATTTT
CASSLTDTQYF
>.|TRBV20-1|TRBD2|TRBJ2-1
TGCAGTGCTAGAGATCTGGGGACTAGCGGGACAAGCCACTCCTACAATGAGCAGTTCTTC
CSARDLGTSGTSHSYNEQFF
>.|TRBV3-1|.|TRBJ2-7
TGTGCCAGCAGCCAACCTGTGGGTCGGGAGTCCTACGAGCAGTACTTC
CASSQPVGRESYEQYF
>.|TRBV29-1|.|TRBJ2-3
TGCAGCGGGCAGGTCTATTTTCGCGGCACAGATACGCAGTATTTT
CSGQVYFRGTDTQYF
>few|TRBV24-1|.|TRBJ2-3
TGTGCCACCAGTGTTGGGGGCGCAACAGATACGCAGTATTTT
CATSVGGATDTQYF
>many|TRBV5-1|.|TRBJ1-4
TGCGCCAGCAGCCCCCGAGGACTCGGCGAAAAACTGTTTTTT
CASSPRGLGEKLFF
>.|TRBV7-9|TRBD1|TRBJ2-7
TGTGCCAGCAGCTTAGGGAACAGGGGGCCGCAGTACTTC
CASSLGNRGPQYF
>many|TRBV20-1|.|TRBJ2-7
TGCAGTGCACCCGGACCGTTCTACGAGCAGTACTTC
CSAPGPFYEQYF
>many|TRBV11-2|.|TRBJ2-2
TGTGCCAGCAGCTTCACGGAGAACACCGGGGAGCTGTTTTTT
CASSFTENTGELFF
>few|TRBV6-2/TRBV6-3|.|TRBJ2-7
TGTGCCAGCAGGGACTTCCGGGACGGCTACGAGCAGTACTTC
CASRDFRDGYEQYF
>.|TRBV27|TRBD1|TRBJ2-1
TGTGCCGGCAGTTACGGACAGGAATACAATGAGCAGTTCTTC
CAGSYGQEYNEQFF
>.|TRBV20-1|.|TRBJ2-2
TGCAGTGCTAGACCAGCGTTGAGCACTGGCGGGGAGCTGTTTTTT
CSARPALSTGGELFF